One sample yielded the 10 T cell receptor beta chains listed below, sequenced in a study of T cell responses to AZD1222 COVID-19 vaccine (dated by TCRdb to about 2021). Sample time point, as interpreted from the label and publication: about 28 days (+/-7) after the second vaccine dose. Library construction relied on the immunoSEQ multiplex PCR assay. TCRdb obtained this table from immuneACCESS and retained in-frame rearrangements with V and J assigned. These tables miss some clones; where compared with another copy, unresolved V genes account for less than half of the shortfall, and the remainder is unexplained. The sample profile shows more than 85,000 clones; about 90% of them were found once. Roughly 4.4% of the sample is in the top ten clones. The source material was peripheral blood, sampled 28 days after the second AZD1222 dose. The source is an adult who received the AZD1222 COVID-19 vaccine.

V and J are TRBV11-2 and TRBJ1-2; D unclear. The CDR3 is 13 amino acids. Germline loops: CDR1 SGHAT, CDR2 FQNNGV. V was pared by 5 bases and J by 8 bases, with 15 bases between. In nucleotides, the CDR3 is TGTGCCAGCAGCGCCAGGTTTTCGAGCGGCTACACCTTC. Amino acid sequence: CASSARFSSGYTF.

This rearrangement joins TRBV4-3 to TRBJ1-2; a possible D gene is TRBD1 (5 bases). The CDR3 has 13 amino acids. Per the germline V gene, CDR1 is LGHNA and CDR2 is YSLEER. V was trimmed by 2 bases and J by 8 bases, leaving 12 bases between them. The CDR3 region has the DNA TGCGCCAGCAGCCAAATCGGAGGGGCCGGCTACACCTTC. Amino acid sequence: CASSQIGGAGYTF.

The gene calls are TRBV9 and TRBJ2-1; 11 bases line up with TRBD2. Germline V lookup: CDR1 SGDLS, CDR2 YYNGEE. V gave up 0 bases and J gave up 5 bases; unmatched junction bases: 10. This CDR3 contains 18 residues. CDR3 residues: CASSVGLAGGLGDNEQFF. Written as DNA, the CDR3 is TGTGCCAGCAGCGTAGGTCTAGCGGGAGGTCTCGGGGACAATGAGCAGTTCTTC.

The V gene is TRBV3-1 (or the pseudogene TRBV3-2), the J gene TRBJ2-3; unclear D gene. Deletions cut 6 bases from V and 4 bases from J, with 17 bases between. Germline V gene data show CDR1 as LGHDT and CDR2 as YNNKEL (reference sequence). There are 15 residues in the CDR3. This chain's CDR3 is CASSPFGRLADTQYF. CDR3 coding DNA: TGTGCCAGCAGTCCGTTTGGCAGACTCGCAGATACGCAGTATTTT.

This chain joins TRBV30 and TRBJ2-6; no definite D call. The CDR3 has 14 residues. The germline V and J ends were trimmed by 2 bases and 2 bases, with 7 bases remaining between them. The germline V gene encodes CDR1 GTSNPN and CDR2 SVGIG (reference sequence). Here the CDR3 DNA reads TGTGCCTGGAGTATTTGGGCTGGGGCCAACGTCCTGACTTTC. Translated, it gives CAWSIWAGANVLTF.

The rearrangement links TRBV5-1 to TRBJ1-6, with 7 bases fitting TRBD1. CDR3 length equals 16 residues. Unmatched junction bases numbered 11, after V lost 4 bases and J lost 7 bases. Germline lookup yields CDR1 SGHRS and CDR2 YFSETQ. CDR3 in amino acids: CASSIGQAGGNSPLHF. CDR3 coding DNA: TGCGCCAGCAGCATCGGACAGGCGGGAGGGAATTCACCCCTCCACTTT.

This clone was observed once. V usage is TRBV29-1 and J usage is TRBJ2-3; 7 nucleotides match TRBD2. This CDR3 has 14 amino acids. Looked up from germline, CDR1 is SQVTM and CDR2 is ANQGSEA. The trim removed 2 bases at V and 4 bases at J, leaving 6 bases unmatched. The DNA of the CDR3 is TGCAGCGTTGAACCCCGGCTAGCGGCAGATACGCAGTATTTT. This gives the protein CSVEPRLAADTQYF.

The chain joins TRBV19 to TRBJ1-5, with 8 bases matching TRBD1. J gave up 7 bases and V 2 bases, and 10 bases lay outside the gene matches. In germline, CDR1 is LNHDA, CDR2 SQIVND (reference sequence). The CDR3 is 16 amino acids. CDR3 region: CASSIMSGQGGQPQHF. CDR3 sequence (DNA): TGTGCCAGTAGTATAATGTCCGGACAGGGCGGCCAGCCCCAGCATTTT.

This clone has more than one count but fewer than ten. The chain has TRBV6-2 or TRBV6-3 and TRBJ1-5, with D uncertain. Per germline, CDR1 MNHEY and CDR2 SVGEGT. This CDR3 comprises 14 residues. The V end lost 0 bases, the J end lost 3 bases, and 6 bases lay between the germline ends. CDR3 protein: CASSYSTYNQPQHF. Here the CDR3 DNA reads TGTGCCAGCAGTTACTCGACTTACAATCAGCCCCAGCATTTT.

This chain joins TRBV6-5 and TRBJ2-4; D perhaps matches TRBD2 (5 bases). Trimming shortened V by 5 bases and J by 2 bases, and 10 bases separated the two germline ends. CDR1 is MNHEY and CDR2 is SVGAGI in the germline V gene. The CDR3 covers 14 residues. Here the CDR3 DNA reads TGTGCCAGCAGTCCCGGACTTCCCAAAAACATTCAGTACTTC. It encodes CASSPGLPKNIQYF.